These 25 T cell receptor beta chains share one sample of origin, sequenced in a study of blood T cell repertoires in COVID-19. TCRdb's table, derived via immunoSEQ multiplex PCR, lists solely in-frame clones and lacks some. The table has about 250,000 clones, about 70% seen once. The material sequenced was peripheral blood. The receptors originated from a woman at least 80 years old with acute or convalescent COVID-19.

Concerning this clone: This sequence may be a read error, since a much larger clone differs from it by one base. Other nucleotide sequences from this sample produce the same CDR3. The chain combines TRBV11-2 with TRBJ2-2; D is possibly TRBD1 (6 bases). This CDR3 spans 15 amino acids. Trimming took 5 bases from V and 1 from J, leaving 11 bases between them. Germline CDR1 is SGHAT and CDR2 is FQNNGV. The CDR3 sequence is CASSPRTVNTGELFF. The CDR3 DNA reads as TGTGCCAGCAGCCCCAGGACAGTGAACACCGGGGAGCTGTTTTTT.

This clone was picked up one time. CDR3 DNA: TGCAGTGCAAGTCAAGGGGATCAGCCCCAGCATTTT. Its translation is CSASQGDQPQHF. The chain links TRBV20-1 to TRBJ1-5; D perhaps matches TRBD1 (5 bases). The V and J ends lost 6 bases and 5 bases respectively, with 11 bases between them. The CDR3 runs 12 residues. The germline gives CDR1 DFQATT, CDR2 SNEGSKA (reference sequence).

The V gene is TRBV12-5, the J gene TRBJ1-6; D might be TRBD1 (5 bases). CDR1 LGHNT and CDR2 FRNRAP come from the germline V gene. Trimming cost V 4 bases and J 5 bases, with 27 bases left between them. The CDR3 runs to 20 residues. CDR3 DNA: TGTGCTAGTGGTTACCAGACCTTACCTCCGAAGACAGCCAATAATTCACCCCTCCACTTT. Residues: CASGYQTLPPKTANNSPLHF.

The V and J genes are TRBV5-4 and TRBJ2-1; the match to TRBD2 covers 8 bases. The germline CDR1 and CDR2 sequences are SGHNT and YYREEE (reference sequence). The CDR3 runs to 13 residues. J gave up 12 bases and V 0 bases, and 5 bases lay outside the gene matches. CDR3 in amino acids: CASSLAGGGRQFF. The DNA of the CDR3 is TGTGCCAGCAGCTTGGCCGGGGGGGGTAGGCAGTTCTTC.

V and J are TRBV5-4 and TRBJ2-6; 7 bases align to TRBD1. J gave up 2 bases and V 3 bases, and 2 bases lay outside the gene matches. In germline, CDR1 is SGHNT, CDR2 YYREEE (reference sequence). The CDR3 consists of 15 residues. The CDR3 nucleotides are TGTGCCAGCAGCTATGACAGGGCTGGGGCCAACGTCCTGACTTTC. Residues: CASSYDRAGANVLTF.

The chain joins TRBV11-2 to TRBJ1-3, with 9 positions matching TRBD1. The CDR3 runs 14 residues. Germline V gene data show CDR1 as SGHAT and CDR2 as FQNNGV. J gave up 2 bases and V 6 bases, and 2 bases lay outside the gene matches. CDR3 residues: CASRQGAPGNTIYF. DNA of the CDR3: TGTGCCAGCAGACAGGGGGCTCCTGGAAACACCATATATTTT.

The chain combines TRBV5-5 with TRBJ2-1; a weak D match, TRBD2 (6 bases). CDR1 is SGHKS, CDR2 YYEKEE, per germline (reference sequence). Trimming left V 6 bases short and J 3 bases short, with 13 bases between. This CDR3 region has 14 residues. Written as DNA, the CDR3 is TGTGCCAGCACCCGGGAGTTTAACTACAATGAGCAGTTCTTC. Translation gives CASTREFNYNEQFF. Drawing the rest from reference TRBV5-5 and TRBJ2-1, the complete variable domain is DAGVTQSPTHLIKTRGQQVTLRCSPISGHKSVSWYQQVLGQGPQFIFQYYEKEERGRGNFPDRFSARQFPNYSSELNVNALLLGDSALYLCASTREFNYNEQFFGPGTRLTVL.

The chain couples TRBV5-1 to TRBJ2-1; the match to TRBD2 covers 10 bases. This CDR3 spans 16 amino acids. V lost 0 bases and J lost 6; bases outside the gene matches: 6. Germline lookup yields CDR1 SGHRS and CDR2 YFSETQ. The CDR3: CASSLVSSGSFNEQFF. The CDR3 coding sequence is TGCGCCAGCAGCTTGGTTTCTAGCGGGAGTTTCAATGAGCAGTTCTTC. Supplemented by reference TRBV5-1 and TRBJ2-1, the full variable domain reads KAGVTQTPRYLIKTRGQQVTLSCSPISGHRSVSWYQQTPGQGLQFLFEYFSETQRNKGNFPGRFSGRQFSNSRSEMNVSTLELGDSALYLCASSLVSSGSFNEQFFGPGTRLTVL.

V gene TRBV28 combines with J gene TRBJ1-2; tentative D call: TRBD1 (5 bases). V lost 4 bases and J lost 0, with 12 bases in between. The V gene's germline CDR1 is MDHEN and CDR2 SYDVKM. This CDR3 has 15 amino acids. This CDR3 reads CASSSQELANYGYTF. The CDR3 DNA is TGTGCCAGCAGTTCACAGGAATTAGCTAACTATGGCTACACCTTC.

The chain employs TRBV19 and TRBJ1-2; D perhaps matches TRBD1 (6 bases). Germline CDR1 LNHDA, CDR2 SQIVND (reference sequence). V shed 4 bases and J shed 4 bases, with 19 bases lying between them. CDR3 size: 16 residues. CDR3 protein: CASSSQGQDGVYGYTF. For the CDR3, the DNA is TGTGCCAGTAGTAGTCAGGGGCAGGATGGGGTCTATGGCTACACCTTC.

The chain recombines TRBV7-9 with TRBJ1-5; TRBD1 matches 7 bases. The CDR3 runs to 14 residues. CDR1 and CDR2 (germline): SEHNR, FQNEAQ (reference sequence). V lost 4 bases, J lost 4 bases, and 4 bases stayed unmatched. The CDR3 DNA reads TGTGCCAGCAGCTCGGGGACAGCTAATCAGCCCCAGCATTTT. This gives the protein CASSSGTANQPQHF.

The chain is built from TRBV2 and TRBJ2-7; TRBD2 matches 7 bases. The CDR3 covers 16 residues. Germline CDR1 and CDR2: SNHLY and FYNNEI. The junction had 9 bases not matched to a gene; V was cut back by 3 bases and J by 1 base. CDR3 sequence: CASSEGGRVWSYEQYF. CDR3 sequence (DNA): TGTGCCAGCAGTGAGGGAGGGAGGGTTTGGTCCTACGAGCAGTACTTC.

The chain has TRBV10-3 and TRBJ1-5; D is uncertain. Germline CDR1 ENHRY, CDR2 SYGVKD. This CDR3 spans 15 amino acids. V lost 0 bases and J lost 4, with 10 bases in between. In DNA, the CDR3 is TGTGCCATCAGTGAGTCGTCCTCCAGGAATCAGCCCCAGCATTTT. Its translation: CAISESSSRNQPQHF.

The CDR3: CASSIDGRGRANEKLFF. The DNA for the CDR3 is TGTGCCAGTAGTATCGACGGCAGGGGGCGGGCTAATGAAAAACTGTTTTTT. The rearrangement links TRBV19 to TRBJ1-4, with 8 bases that match TRBD1. From germline, CDR1 is LNHDA and CDR2 SQIVND (reference sequence). The CDR3 covers 17 residues. V trimming: 3 bases; J trimming: 3 bases; junction bases outside the gene matches: 9.

The J gene is TRBJ2-7, the V gene TRBV5-1; weak D call: TRBD1 (5 bases). V was pared by 7 bases and J by 0 bases, with 14 bases between. The CDR3 covers 14 residues. Germline CDR1 and CDR2: SGHRS and YFSETQ. CDR3 DNA: TGCGCCAGCTCTGAGACAGCAGCCTCCTACGAGCAGTACTTC. The encoded protein is CASSETAASYEQYF.

The V gene is TRBV3-1 (or the pseudogene TRBV3-2), the J gene TRBJ2-1; no clear D gene. The CDR3 has 15 amino acids. Germline CDR1 is LGHDT and CDR2 is YNNKEL (reference sequence). V lost 3 bases and J 0 bases, leaving 9 bases between the germline ends. CDR3 loop: CASSQRLHSYNEQFF. CDR3 DNA: TGTGCCAGCAGCCAGCGACTTCACTCCTACAATGAGCAGTTCTTC.

The chain carries TRBV18 and TRBJ2-2; 8 positions agree with TRBD2. Germline V gene data show CDR1 as KGHSH and CDR2 as LQKENI. V lost 2 bases and J lost 2; bases outside the gene matches: 1. The CDR3 runs to 15 residues. DNA of the CDR3: TGTGCCAGCTCACCAAGCGGGGGAAACACCGGGGAGCTGTTTTTT. Translating gives CASSPSGGNTGELFF.

This clone was seen more than once but under ten times. This rearrangement joins TRBV11-2 to TRBJ1-2, with TRBD1 matching over 8 bases. In germline, CDR1 is SGHAT, CDR2 FQNNGV. Unmatched junction bases numbered 7, after V lost 5 bases and J lost 5 bases. This CDR3 has 14 residues. In DNA, the CDR3 is TGTGCCAGCAGCACCCGGACAGGGCTATATGGCTACACCTTC. It codes for CASSTRTGLYGYTF. The complete variable domain, with remaining parts taken from reference TRBV11-2 and TRBJ1-2, reads EAGVAQSPRYKIIEKRQSVAFWCNPISGHATLYWYQQILGQGPKLLIQFQNNGVVDDSQLPKDRFSAERLKGVDSTLKIQPAKLEDSAVYLCASSTRTGLYGYTFGSGTRLTVV.

The V and J genes are TRBV6-5 and TRBJ2-7; 10 nucleotides line up with TRBD1. V shed 6 bases, J shed 1 base, and the junction held 3 bases outside the gene matches. CDR1 and CDR2 (germline): MNHEY, SVGAGI. CDR3 size: 14 residues. DNA for the CDR3: TGTGCCAGCAGAGGACAGGGGGGGTCCTACGAGCAGTACTTC. This encodes CASRGQGGSYEQYF.

V gene TRBV5-1 combines with J gene TRBJ2-3, with 9 bases fitting TRBD2. This CDR3 comprises 15 residues. Germline V gene lookup returns CDR1 SGHRS and CDR2 YFSETQ. The junction had 5 bases not matched to a gene; V was cut back by 5 bases and J by 1 base. The CDR3 spells CASRTASGGTDTQYF. DNA of the CDR3: TGCGCCAGCAGAACGGCTAGCGGGGGCACAGATACGCAGTATTTT.

This clone turned up a few times. Other DNA sequences in this sample translate to the same CDR3. The chain carries TRBV2 and TRBJ2-7; the D gene is possibly TRBD1 (6 bases). The CDR3 has 12 amino acids. V lost 5 bases and J 3 bases, leaving 8 bases between the germline ends. Germline CDR1 and CDR2: SNHLY and FYNNEI. CDR3 nucleotide sequence: TGTGCCAGCAGTAGGGACAACTACGAGCAGTACTTC. Amino acid sequence: CASSRDNYEQYF.

To note about this clone: This CDR3 is also generated by other DNA sequences in the sample. The chain links TRBV7-3 to TRBJ1-1, with TRBD1 as a possible D gene (5 bases). Per the germline V gene, CDR1 is SGHTA and CDR2 is FQGTGA. Trimming took off 2 bases at V and 2 bases at J, with 6 bases between the two ends. The length of the CDR3 is 13 residues. The CDR3 is CASSLGANTEAFF. The CDR3 DNA is TGTGCCAGCAGCTTAGGGGCAAACACTGAAGCTTTCTTT.

In its sample, this clone was seen many times. This chain connects TRBV7-9 to TRBJ2-3; 12 nucleotides line up with TRBD2. V gave up 2 bases and J gave up 6 bases; unmatched junction bases: 3. There are 15 residues in the CDR3. Germline assignment: CDR1 SEHNR and CDR2 FQNEAQ (reference sequence). The chain's CDR3 is CASSLTSGRKDTQYF. In DNA, the CDR3 is TGTGCCAGCAGCTTAACTAGCGGGAGGAAGGATACGCAGTATTTT.

The chain links TRBV2 to TRBJ2-7; 7 nucleotides agree with TRBD1. The CDR3 length is 13 residues. Germline CDR1 is SNHLY and CDR2 is FYNNEI. V lost 6 bases to trimming and J lost 3 bases; unmatched junction nucleotides: 5. Written as DNA, the CDR3 is TGTGCCAGCAGAAGGACAGGAAGCTACGAGCAGTACTTC. Its protein product is CASRRTGSYEQYF.

The chain uses TRBV5-1 and TRBJ2-3; TRBD2 agrees at 8 bases. The CDR3 loop spans 14 amino acids. After removal of 0 bases from V and 4 bases from J, the junction contained 1 base not matched to a gene. From germline, CDR1 is SGHRS and CDR2 YFSETQ. The CDR3 loop reads CASSLGTSPDTQYF. The CDR3 nucleotides read TGCGCCAGCAGCTTGGGGACTAGCCCAGATACGCAGTATTTT.